These 10 T cell receptor beta chains originate from one sample sequenced in a study of regulatory T cells in long-lasting Graves disease. Time point in this sample: newly diagnosed GD, antithyroid drugs for less than 3 months. The TCR library was made from RNA that had been extracted from PBMCs in TRIzol. Assembly of TCR beta libraries relied on iRepertoire HTBI primers together with Arm-PCR of CDR3 regions. TCRdb ran MiXCR on the multiplex PCR reads and lists one entry per CDR3 protein. The top ten clones hold approximately 15% of a sample with about 470,000 distinct CDR3 sequences, more than 12% of them seen once. The same specimen was also included in a second study, on T cells in Graves' hyperthyroidism and ophthalmopathy.

Specimen: peripheral blood mononuclear cells (PBMCs), collected at new diagnosis, from a patient treated with antithyroid drugs. Receptor source: a woman aged 25 to 39 with Graves disease.

This clonotype was detected many times. The chain carries TRBV10-3 and TRBJ2-7; 9 bases map to TRBD1. V dropped 10 bases and J dropped 2; count of bases not matched to a gene: 6. This CDR3 is built from 13 residues. Per the germline V gene, CDR1 is ENHRY and CDR2 is SYGVKD. The CDR3 bases are TGTGCCACCGGACAGGGGATCGCCTACGAGCAGTACTTC. Its protein is CATGQGIAYEQYF.

For this clonotype: This may be a read error, as it is one base from a much larger clone. The V gene is TRBV2, the J gene TRBJ2-7, with 13 bases aligning to TRBD2. With 6 bases clipped from V and 6 bases from J, the junction kept 11 bases outside the gene matches. Germline values: CDR1 SNHLY, CDR2 FYNNEI. The CDR3 is made up of 16 amino acids. CDR3 DNA sequence: TGTGCCAGCAGGGAGACTAGCGGGGGGATCATCGGCGAGCAGTACTTC. Protein: CASRETSGGIIGEQYF.

Concerning this clonotype itself: A far larger clone is just one base off, so this is likely a read error. The CDR3 region has the DNA TGTGCCAGCAGCAGGGGGATGTCCTACAATGAGCAGTACTTC. Protein sequence: CASSRGMSYNEQYF. The chain combines TRBV11-3 with TRBJ2-7; the D gene is possibly TRBD1 (6 bases). Trimming pared 5 bases from V and 7 bases from J, leaving 18 bases between. The CDR3 totals 14 residues. The germline CDR1 and CDR2 sequences are SGHNT and YENEEA.

CDR3 residues: CASSTGTGANTEAFF. The CDR3 DNA reads TGTGCCAGCAGCACGGGGACAGGGGCGAACACTGAAGCTTTCTTT. This sequence joins TRBV13 and TRBJ1-1, with 10 nucleotides matching TRBD1. V shed 5 bases and J 1 base; nucleotides not matched to a gene: 4. CDR1 and CDR2 from the germline V gene are PRHDT and FYEKMQ (reference sequence). The CDR3 has 15 residues.

This clonotype was observed many times. CDR3 sequence (DNA): TGTGCCTGGAACCGGCAGGGCGCTGAAGCTTTCTTT. This encodes CAWNRQGAEAFF. This chain uses TRBV30 with TRBJ1-1; tentative D call: TRBD1 (5 bases). V was clipped by 4 bases and J by 6 bases, with 12 bases between them. CDR3 size: 12 residues. Germline V CDR1 and CDR2: GTSNPN, SVGIG (reference sequence).

This clonotype showed up many times. This rearrangement joins TRBV7-9 to TRBJ1-4; D is uncertain. This CDR3 region has 15 residues. Germline CDR1 and CDR2: SEHNR and FQNEAQ (reference sequence). The V and J ends lost 2 bases and 8 bases respectively, with 15 bases between them. The CDR3, as DNA: TGTGCCAGCAGCTTACGGACGGTCTGGGAAGAAAAACTGTTTTTT. Its translation is CASSLRTVWEEKLFF.

Ten or more counts support this clonotype. The chain is built from TRBV15 and TRBJ2-7; 7 bases agree with TRBD2. This CDR3 is 15 amino acids long. The V gene end was trimmed by 7 bases and the J gene end by 5 bases; junction bases not matched to a gene: 14. Germline-derived CDR1 and CDR2 are LNHNV and YYDKDF (reference sequence). The CDR3 here is CATTPGRAVRDEQYF. CDR3 DNA: TGTGCCACCACCCCGGGGAGGGCGGTACGGGACGAGCAGTACTTC.

The chain uses TRBV5-4 and TRBJ2-7; 9 positions match TRBD2. The CDR3 spans 14 residues. Trimming at V came to 6 bases and at J to 2 bases, leaving 6 bases not matched to a gene. Germline loops: CDR1 SGHNT, CDR2 YYREEE (reference sequence). CDR3 sequence reads: CASTVAGGTYEQYF. The CDR3 DNA is TGTGCCAGCACTGTGGCGGGGGGGACCTACGAGCAGTACTTC. Using reference TRBV5-4 and TRBJ2-7 for the parts outside the CDR3, the full variable domain is ETGVTQSPTHLIKTRGQQVTLRCSSQSGHNTVSWYQQALGQGPQFIFQYYREEENGRGNFPPRFSGLQFPNYSSELNVNALELDDSALYLCASTVAGGTYEQYFGPGTRLTVT.

This clonotype has a handful of counts. The chain employs TRBV5-1 and TRBJ1-3, with D unresolved. Germline assignment: CDR1 SGHRS and CDR2 YFSETQ. The CDR3 runs 11 residues. Trimming pared 6 bases from V and 3 bases from J, leaving 4 bases between. CDR3: CASKYGNTIYF. CDR3 in DNA: TGCGCCAGCAAGTATGGAAACACCATATATTTT. Looking up the rest from reference TRBV5-1 and TRBJ1-3 gives the full variable domain: KAGVTQTPRYLIKTRGQQVTLSCSPISGHRSVSWYQQTPGQGLQFLFEYFSETQRNKGNFPGRFSGRQFSNSRSEMNVSTLELGDSALYLCASKYGNTIYFGEGSWLTVV.

This chain joins TRBV19 and TRBJ2-3; 8 nucleotides match TRBD2. CDR1 is LNHDA, CDR2 SQIVND, per germline (reference sequence). J gave up 4 bases and V 10 bases, and 10 bases lay outside the gene matches. This CDR3 contains 14 residues. As DNA, the CDR3 is TGTGCCACAACTAGCGGAAGTGGATCAGATACGCAGTATTTT. The encoded protein is CATTSGSGSDTQYF.